Below, one T cell receptor beta chain is given with its context. Its antigen is not yet known. No base qualities exist here, and no much larger clone lies one base off it. Collaborating institutions collected whole blood in K2EDTA tubes following their own protocols. Collaborator samples were shipped for TCRbeta analysis as frozen whole blood, isolated PBMCs, or DNA extracted from either sample type. This sample was taken from a study of blood T cell repertoires in COVID-19 (dated by TCRdb to 2020 to 2022). Study-wide context: Samples from collaborators originated in the United States, Italy and Spain and spanned both the acute and convalescent phases of COVID-19. The material from the prospective study consisted of cDNA or gDNA derived from T cells, B-cell-depleted T cells, or PBMCs. The dataset comprised deeply sampled blood TCRbeta repertoires from subjects exposed to, actively infected with, or recovered from COVID-19. The repertoires were released in a freely available public database intended as a resource for research on the immune response to SARS-CoV-2. Samples came from the ongoing ImmuneRACE study (first 160 participants) plus 1,254 subjects from 6 global collaborators. The sample metadata nearly always contained a de-identified subject ID, COVID-19 status, age in years and sex. Where HLA class I and class II types were available, the types were taken from metadata supplied by the sample provider, not from assay-based typing.

Here V drops 6 bases and J drops 5 bases, and the junction holds 2 bases not matched to any gene. The CDR3 numbers 12 residues from cysteine through phenylalanine. Only the CDR3 portion is preserved as DNA: 36 bases, with reading frame beginning at the first base. CDR1 and CDR2 were assigned from the germline V gene as SGHNT and YENEEA. TCRbeta CDR3 regions were amplified from genomic DNA using the immunoSEQ Assay, a bias-controlled multiplex PCR. As for the original processing: The number of nucleated cells in each sample was estimated from the amplification of reference gene primers within the assay. To quantify the absolute abundance of each unique TCRbeta CDR3 rearrangement, sequence reads were collapsed and filtered. For each sample, productive Simpson clonality was calculated as the square root of Simpson's diversity index across productive rearrangements. This immuneACCESS table, as held by TCRdb, lists in-frame sequences with V and J called but not all clones. Of the missing ones, under half trace to an unresolved V gene in checked studies; the others have no known cause. The V and J calls and clone size are taken from that table; D and trimming were inferred from the DNA. The table for this sample lists roughly 110,000 clones; roughly two thirds of them were counted only once. The ten largest account for approximately 0.88% of the sample.

What the study reported, not specific to this receptor: How much clinical and demographic metadata was included differed by source and by participant, and the metadata was provided uncurated.

Rearrangement joined TRBV11-3 to TRBJ2-5; 8 central nucleotides agree with TRBD1. The receptor's source is a human donor with acute or convalescent COVID-19. The donor label of this sample is uncertain. The material sequenced was peripheral blood. The CDR3 region has the sequence CASSTGGETQYF. At the DNA level, the sequence is TGTGCCAGCAGTACAGGGGGTGAGACCCAGTACTTC.